This TCR beta chain was recovered during a study of identical twins. The study, taken as a whole, reports: Partial confounding of zero-insertion analyses by invariant MAIT and iNKT cells was possible.

Details on this clonotype: What it binds is unknown.

There are 15 residues in the CDR3. Germline assignment: CDR1 SGHVS and CDR2 FNYEAQ. J gave up 2 bases and V 7 bases, and 7 bases lay outside the gene matches. A single record per CDR3 protein comes from TCRdb applying MiXCR to the 5' RACE reads. The sample carries 520,000 or so distinct CDR3 sequences, roughly a fifth recorded once. These data also formed part of another study, on T cells expressing NK-cell markers.

The chain combines TRBV7-6 with TRBJ2-7; 11 nucleotides align to TRBD2. The sequence was obtained from a woman aged 18 to 35 in good health. The sequenced material came from CD4+ T cells sorted from blood. CDR3 in amino acids: CASTFGTSGPYEQYF. In DNA form, the CDR3 reads TGTGCCAGCACCTTCGGGACTAGCGGTCCCTACGAGCAGTACTTC.